Listed below are T cell receptor beta chains from one sample, sequenced in a study of regulatory T cells in long-lasting Graves disease. MiXCR, applied by TCRdb to the multiplex PCR reads, yields one record per CDR3 protein. The table lists hundreds of thousands of distinct CDR3 sequences, roughly 16% of them singletons. These same data were also listed under a study on T cells in Graves' hyperthyroidism and ophthalmopathy.

The specimen was peripheral blood mononuclear cells (PBMCs), collected at new diagnosis, from a patient treated with antithyroid drugs. The source is a woman in her 30s with Graves disease. CDR3s include the opening cysteine and the closing phenylalanine or tryptophan. The D gene is left open where the match is weak. A row's size may be missing; if present it is once, few, many or a size class.

D,size,J,V,DNA,CDR3
TRBD1,.,TRBJ2-1,TRBV12-3/TRBV12-4,TGTGCCAGCAGTTTACTTCTTGGGACAGGGGGGTACAATGAGCAGTTCTTC,CASSLLLGTGGYNEQFF
.,.,TRBJ1-3,TRBV30,TGTGCCTGGAGTGCCCCGCGGGACTTGGGAGGAAACACCATATATTTT,CAWSAPRDLGGNTIYF
.,few,TRBJ2-1,TRBV20-1,TGCAGTGCTAGAACGGATGGAAGCGGGTTTGGTGAGTTCTTC,CSARTDGSGFGEFF
TRBD1,many,TRBJ1-1,TRBV28,TGTGCCAGCGCTAGACCGGCACAGGGGAGAGGAGCATGGAACACTGAAGCTTTCTTT,CASARPAQGRGAWNTEAFF
TRBD1,many,TRBJ2-3,TRBV7-2,TGTGCCAGCAGCATGGGACAGGTCCCAAACTATCCAGATACGCAGTATTTT,CASSMGQVPNYPDTQYF
.,many,TRBJ2-7,TRBV19,TGTGCCAGTAGTATATCGACAGAATACTACGAGCAGTACTTC,CASSISTEYYEQYF
TRBD2,.,TRBJ2-5,TRBV20-1,TGCAGTGGGAAGCGGGGGCAAGAGACCCAGTACTTC,CSGKRGQETQYF
.,.,TRBJ2-1,TRBV9,TGTGCCAGCAGCGCCCAATTGAATGCGGGATACAATGAGCAGTTCTTC,CASSAQLNAGYNEQFF
.,.,TRBJ2-1,TRBV15,TGTGCCACCTCAGATAGAGGGCCAGGCAATGAGCAGTTCTTC,CATSDRGPGNEQFF
.,many,TRBJ2-1,TRBV29-1,TGCAGCGTTGTACCAGGGACCCTGGGCGATGAGCAGTTCTTC,CSVVPGTLGDEQFF
.,many,TRBJ1-2,TRBV14,TGTGCCAGCAGCCAAGCCGGCTCAGCTGCAGTTTATGGCTACACCTTC,CASSQAGSAAVYGYTF
.,many,TRBJ2-7,TRBV28,TGTGCCAGCAGTTTACCCGCTCCCGGGGAGCAGTACTTC,CASSLPAPGEQYF
.,many,TRBJ2-1,TRBV11-1,TGTGCCAGCAGCCCCCGGGGGCGCAATGAGCAGTTCTTC,CASSPRGRNEQFF
TRBD2,many,TRBJ2-1,TRBV5-1,TGTGCCAGCAGTCCCCTAGCGGATTCCTACAATGAGCAGTTCTTC,CASSPLADSYNEQFF
.,many,TRBJ2-3,TRBV11-2,TGTGCCAGCAGAGGATGGGCGGCTAGCACAGATACGCAGTATTTT,CASRGWAASTDTQYF
TRBD2,many,TRBJ2-1,TRBV27,TGTGCCAGCAGTTTCTTAGCCGCGGGGACTAGCGGCCACAATGAGCAGTTCTTC,CASSFLAAGTSGHNEQFF
.,few,TRBJ1-1,TRBV7-6,TGTGCCAGCAGCTTATTAGGCAGGGAGAAGAACACTGAAGCTTTCTTT,CASSLLGREKNTEAFF
.,many,TRBJ2-5,TRBV20-1,TGCAGTGCTGGACCCGGGACGTACCAAGAGACCCAGTACTTC,CSAGPGTYQETQYF
.,many,TRBJ1-1,TRBV12-3/TRBV12-4,TGTGCCAGCACCCATGGAAACGCTGAAGCTTTCTTT,CASTHGNAEAFF
.,many,TRBJ2-5,TRBV7-3,TGTGCCAGCAGCTTATCCACCAATCCCCAAGAGACCCAGTACTTC,CASSLSTNPQETQYF
.,many,TRBJ2-7,TRBV28,TGTGCCAGCAGTTTCCCCAAGACCTACGAGCAGTACTTC,CASSFPKTYEQYF
.,many,TRBJ2-1,TRBV30,TGTGCCTGGAGCCGGGCTTCATCGGATGAGCAGTTCTTC,CAWSRASSDEQFF
.,few,TRBJ2-3,TRBV20-1,TGCAGTGCTAGTCTCATCGGAAGCACAGATACGCAGTATTTT,CSASLIGSTDTQYF
TRBD1,many,TRBJ2-5,TRBV19,TGTGCCAGTAAGGACAGGGGGCGGGAAGAGACCCAGTACTTC,CASKDRGREETQYF
.,many,TRBJ1-1,TRBV6-1,TGTGCCAGCAGTATAAGGGGCACTGAAGCTTTCTTT,CASSIRGTEAFF
.,.,TRBJ2-7,TRBV6-2/TRBV6-3,TGTGCCAGCAGTTACAGGGCTGAGATCTACGAGCAGTACTTC,CASSYRAEIYEQYF
.,.,TRBJ2-3,TRBV10-1,TGCGCCAGCAGTGAGTCGACTCGCGCCGTGGAAGATACGCAGTATTTT,CASSESTRAVEDTQYF
.,few,TRBJ2-2,TRBV18,TGTGCCAGCTGGGCAGGGATGAACACCGGGGAGCTGTTTTTT,CASWAGMNTGELFF
TRBD2,.,TRBJ2-1,TRBV5-6,TGTGCCAGCAGCTTGGATATTCTAGCGGGGCTTTCCTACAATGAGCAGTTCTTC,CASSLDILAGLSYNEQFF
TRBD1,many,TRBJ1-5,TRBV6-1,TGTGCCAGCAGTGAATTGGACAGGATTGTTCATCAGCCCCAGCATTTT,CASSELDRIVHQPQHF